Each of the 17 T cell receptor beta chains below was sequenced from the same sample in a study of cytomegalovirus exposure and HLA in healthy donors. PCR used 60 Vbeta primers and 13 Jbeta primers. Assay used: immunoSEQ multiplex PCR; TCRdb lists only in-frame clones, some missing. Among about 100,000 clones listed, 76% were seen once. The sequencing sample was made of PBMCs. Source of these receptors: a woman aged 45 to 65 in good health and CMV-seropositive.

The rearrangement uses TRBV4-1 and TRBJ1-1; D gene uncertain. With 3 bases removed from V and 1 base from J, the gap between germline ends came to 6 bases. The CDR3 spans 13 residues. Germline-derived CDR1 and CDR2 are MGHRA and YSYEKL. The chain's CDR3 is CASSQTGNTEAFF. CDR3 in DNA: TGCGCCAGCAGCCAGACGGGGAACACTGAAGCTTTCTTT.

V usage is TRBV27 and J usage is TRBJ2-6; the D gene is possibly TRBD2 (5 bases). Trimming took 5 bases from V and 0 from J, leaving 17 bases between them. CDR3 length equals 18 residues. The germline gives CDR1 MNHEY, CDR2 SMNVEV (reference sequence). The CDR3, as DNA: TGTGCCAGCAGTCGCGGCTGGGGAGCATACTCTGGGGCCAACGTCCTGACTTTC. Translation gives CASSRGWGAYSGANVLTF.

Comment on this clone: Its ends do not fully match the called genes, so a read error is possible. V is TRBV5-1 and J is TRBJ2-5; D is perhaps TRBD2 (7 bases). CDR3 length equals 16 residues. Germline loops: CDR1 SGHRS, CDR2 YFSETQ. CDR3 coding DNA: TGCGCCAGCAGAGGGGGGGTAGGGACTACCCAAGGGACCCAGTACTTC. It translates to CASRGGVGTTQGTQYF. The whole variable domain, remainder taken from reference TRBV5-1 and TRBJ2-5, is KAGVTQTPRYLIKTRGQQVTLSCSPISGHRSVSWYQQTPGQGLQFLFEYFSETQRNKGNFPGRFSGRQFSNSRSEMNVSTLELGDSALYLCASRGGVGTTQGTQYFGPGTRLLVL.

The J gene is TRBJ1-2, the V gene TRBV1; TRBD1, the table's D call, lacks a check against the DNA. TRBV1 is listed as a pseudogene. This CDR3 has 14 amino acids. The chain's CDR3 is CTSSQVRDRDGYTF. As DNA, the CDR3 is TGCACCAGCAGCCAAGTCCGGGACAGGGATGGCTACACCTTC.

The chain has TRBV11-3 and TRBJ2-3; D gene unclear. The ends were cut back, 1 base at V and 2 bases at J, with 4 bases in the middle. Germline V lookup: CDR1 SGHNT, CDR2 YENEEA. The CDR3 consists of 13 residues. The CDR3 bases are TGTGCCAGCAGCTTAGCCTCCACAGATACGCAGTATTTT. Translation: CASSLASTDTQYF.

This chain links TRBV7-9 with TRBJ1-1; tentatively, D is TRBD1 (5 bases). Germline CDR1 is SEHNR and CDR2 is FQNEAQ (reference sequence). V dropped 5 bases and J dropped 0 bases, with 13 bases sitting between them. The CDR3 is 15 amino acids. DNA for the CDR3: TGTGCCAGCAGCGCACCAGGGTCGCTGAACACTGAAGCTTTCTTT. This translates into CASSAPGSLNTEAFF.

J is TRBJ2-1 and V is TRBV9; 9 positions agree with TRBD2. Germline CDR1 is SGDLS and CDR2 is YYNGEE. The CDR3 extends over 16 amino acids. The J segment lost 5 bases and the V segment lost 0 bases, leaving 6 bases of the junction unmatched. CDR3 residues: CASSVGGGRANNEQFF. For the CDR3, the DNA is TGTGCCAGCAGCGTAGGTGGCGGGAGGGCTAACAATGAGCAGTTCTTC.

V is TRBV2 and J is TRBJ2-5; tentatively, D is TRBD1 (6 bases). The CDR3 sequence is 16 residues long. CDR1 and CDR2 from the germline V gene are SNHLY and FYNNEI. The V and J ends lost 6 bases and 3 bases respectively, with 20 bases between them. CDR3 amino acids: CASRATGRLGKETQYF. The CDR3 region has the DNA TGTGCCAGCAGGGCTACAGGGCGGCTCGGCAAAGAGACCCAGTACTTC.

V gene TRBV6-1 combines with J gene TRBJ1-1; the D is unclear. The V and J ends lost 4 bases and 1 base respectively, with 7 bases between them. The CDR3 runs to 13 residues. CDR1 and CDR2 from the germline V gene are MNHNS and SASEGT. CDR3 coding DNA: TGTGCCAGCAGTGCGGGAGCGAACACTGAAGCTTTCTTT. Translated: CASSAGANTEAFF.

The chain links TRBV9 to TRBJ2-1; a possible D gene is TRBD1 (5 bases). Trimming took off 0 bases at V and 0 bases at J, with 7 bases between the two ends. The CDR3 is 15 residues long. The germline CDR1 and CDR2 sequences are SGDLS and YYNGEE. CDR3 bases: TGTGCCAGCAGCGTAGGGGGCAACTCCTACAATGAGCAGTTCTTC. Translated, it gives CASSVGGNSYNEQFF. Full variable domain (rest looked up from reference TRBV9 and TRBJ2-1): DSGVTQTPKHLITATGQRVTLRCSPRSGDLSVYWYQQSLDQGLQFLIQYYNGEERAKGNILERFSAQQFPDLHSELNLSSLELGDSALYFCASSVGGNSYNEQFFGPGTRLTVL.

This sequence joins TRBV25-1 and TRBJ1-3; D gene uncertain. V was cut by 3 bases and J by 0 bases, with 12 bases left in between. From germline, CDR1 is MGHDK and CDR2 SYGVNS. The CDR3 has 16 amino acids. CDR3 bases: TGTGCCAGCAGTGATCAGGCCCGCTACTCTGGAAACACCATATATTTT. This gives the protein CASSDQARYSGNTIYF.

This clone was counted a single time. This sequence joins TRBV10-1 and TRBJ2-1; possibly TRBD1 for D (6 bases). This CDR3 is 12 amino acids long. CDR1 and CDR2 (germline): WNHNN, SYGVQD (reference sequence). V was trimmed by 8 bases and J by 6 bases, leaving 11 bases between them. Here the CDR3 DNA reads TGCGCCAGCGGACAGCAAAGCAATGAGCAGTTCTTC. Translating it yields CASGQQSNEQFF.

This sequence joins TRBV5-1 and TRBJ1-4; the D is unclear. Germline V gene lookup returns CDR1 SGHRS and CDR2 YFSETQ. Trimming removed 4 bases from V and 0 bases from J, with 7 bases in between. The CDR3 covers 14 residues. The CDR3 loop reads CASSDLATNEKLFF. DNA of the CDR3: TGCGCCAGCAGCGACTTAGCAACTAATGAAAAACTGTTTTTT.

The chain recombines TRBV7-6 with TRBJ2-5, with a possible D match to TRBD2 (7 bases). Germline lookup yields CDR1 SGHVS and CDR2 FNYEAQ. Trimming removed 5 bases from V and 4 bases from J, with 20 bases in between. CDR3 length equals 16 residues. The CDR3 nucleotides are TGTGCCAGCAGCCGGGGTGGGGGGGGCACGGGAGAGACCCAGTACTTC. It translates to CASSRGGGGTGETQYF.

The rearrangement uses TRBV7-9 and TRBJ2-1; TRBD2 agrees at 7 bases. The CDR3 totals 14 residues. Germline V gene data show CDR1 as SEHNR and CDR2 as FQNEAQ (reference sequence). Trimming took 1 base from V and 15 from J; bases not matched to a gene: 12. For the CDR3, the DNA is TGTGCCAGCAGCTTAGACTTATCGGGACTACGACCGTTCTTC. Protein: CASSLDLSGLRPFF. The whole variable domain, filled in from reference TRBV7-9 and TRBJ2-1, reads DTGVSQNPRHKITKRGQNVTFRCDPISEHNRLYWYRQTLGQGPEFLTYFQNEAQLEKSRLLSDRFSAERPKGSFSTLEIQRTEQGDSAMYLCASSLDLSGLRPFFGPGTRLTVL.

This chain links TRBV19 with TRBJ2-1; no clear D gene. This CDR3 contains 13 residues. Trimming stripped 8 bases from V and 0 bases from J, with 8 bases between. CDR1 LNHDA and CDR2 SQIVND come from the germline V gene (reference sequence). The CDR3 DNA reads as TGTGCCAGTCAGTCAAGCTCCTACAATGAGCAGTTCTTC. Protein: CASQSSSYNEQFF.

V usage is TRBV27 and J usage is TRBJ1-4; possibly TRBD1 for D (6 bases). Trimming took 6 bases from V and 0 from J, leaving 8 bases between them. In germline, CDR1 is MNHEY, CDR2 SMNVEV (reference sequence). The length of the CDR3 is 14 residues. The CDR3 region has the DNA TGTGCCAGCAGCCGGACAGCAACTAATGAAAAACTGTTTTTT. Encoded protein: CASSRTATNEKLFF.